The clone carrying this T cell receptor (beta chain) appeared a single time. This specimen comes from a study of control samples from healthy donors and cancer patients. J was trimmed by 0 bases and V by 4 bases; bases with no gene match: 3. Germline assignment: CDR1 WNHNN and CDR2 SYGVQD (reference sequence). The CDR3 has 17 residues. Only in-frame clones appear in the TCRdb table, and some are missing; sequencing was by immunoSEQ multiplex PCR. The sample yields around 40,000 clones, more than 85% seen once. This receptor was identified in a middle-aged woman with head and neck cancer. The V gene is TRBV10-1, the J gene TRBJ2-6; 10 positions agree with TRBD1. The specimen was PBMCs. In DNA, the CDR3 is TGCGCCAGCAGTGGTTGGACAGGGGGCTCTGGGGCCAACGTCCTGACTTTC. This sequence encodes CASSGWTGGSGANVLTF.